This T cell receptor beta chain was observed in a study of T cell changes during pregnancy in multiple sclerosis. Method: immunoSEQ multiplex PCR; TCRdb's copy keeps in-frame clones and lacks some. The profile shows about 73,000 clones, 85% to 95% of them singletons. This sample comprised peripheral blood, obtained in the third trimester of pregnancy. This TCR was sampled from a female donor in good health, enrolled as a control in a pregnancy study.

CDR3 in amino acids: CASSLKPGQGAYLETQYF. CDR3 nucleotides: TGTGCCAGCAGCCTAAAGCCGGGACAGGGGGCGTATTTGGAGACCCAGTACTTC. This chain uses TRBV9 with TRBJ2-5; 12 bases match TRBD1. Germline V gene lookup returns CDR1 SGDLS and CDR2 YYNGEE. V was pared by 4 bases and J by 5 bases, with 15 bases of the junction left unmatched. The CDR3 sequence is 18 residues long.